This T cell receptor beta chain was recovered during a study of identical twins. This clonotype occurred a few times. One entry per CDR3 protein results from TCRdb running MiXCR on the 5' RACE reads. The sample comprises 200,000 to 300,000 distinct CDR3 sequences, about 10% of which are singletons, and 10% rests with the top ten. This CDR3 region has 14 residues. Germline V gives CDR1 SGHTA, CDR2 FQGNSA. The ends were cut back, 0 bases at V and 7 bases at J, with 12 bases in the middle. The chain carries TRBV7-2 and TRBJ1-2, with D uncertain. The TCR was taken from a middle-aged man in good health. Material: memory T cells sorted from blood. CDR3 bases: TGTGCCAGCAGCTTAGCGACGACGGCTCCTGGCTACACCTTC. Its protein is CASSLATTAPGYTF.